The clone carrying this T cell receptor (beta chain) was picked up many times. Antigen: not known. These data come from a study of T cells after posttransplantation cyclophosphamide. Study results and limitations: Recipient CMV seropositivity and CMV reactivation strongly tracked TRB clonality. Donor-recipient repertoire similarity was low at 1-2 months, rising over year one. Skin or GI-infiltrating T cells shared few TRB sequences with blood.

CDR3 size: 14 residues. Per the germline V gene, CDR1 is WNHNN and CDR2 is SYGVQD (reference sequence). The trim removed 2 bases at V and 4 bases at J, leaving 5 bases unmatched. The repertoire was sequenced with immunoSEQ multiplex PCR; TCRdb's copy has only in-frame clones and lacks some. This repertoire holds about 39,000 clones, and none appear only once. The sample was PBMCs. The V call is TRBV10-1, the J call TRBJ2-7; 7 nucleotides line up with TRBD1. This TCR came from a woman in her forties or fifties in good health and a related stem cell transplant donor. CDR3 residues: CASSEPGQKYEQYF. The CDR3 DNA sequence: TGCGCCAGCAGTGAGCCGGGACAGAAATACGAGCAGTACTTC.